This T cell receptor beta chain was sequenced for a study of blood T cells in healthy people across ages. Broader study findings: A strong correlation between TCR beta diversity and naive T cell percentage was seen.

There were healthy Caucasian individuals from Russia, aged about 6 to 95, serving as donors. This clonotype occurred a few times. Its antigen is currently unknown. CDR3 length equals 13 residues. Deletions cut 6 bases from V and 2 bases from J, with 9 bases between. Per germline, CDR1 KGHSH and CDR2 LQKENI. For the second PCR, which ran for 7 to 11 cycles, a sample-barcoded 5' primer and a J-beta primer mix were used. TCRdb redid the calling of the 5' RACE reads with MiXCR, one entry per CDR3 protein. The sample lists 1.6 million or so distinct CDR3 sequences, approximately 32% seen once, with about 11% in the top ten.

V gene TRBV18 combines with J gene TRBJ2-3; the D is unclear. This TCR was sampled from a woman aged 30 to 39 in good health. Sequencing used blood. The CDR3 is CASSHVATDTQYF. The CDR3 region has the DNA TGTGCCAGCTCGCACGTTGCCACAGATACGCAGTATTTT.